These T cell receptor beta chains were read from a single sample in a study of T cell responses to AZD1222 COVID-19 vaccine. This table comes from immunoSEQ multiplex PCR, and its TCRdb copy is limited to in-frame clones, with some not included. This repertoire shows 140,000 or so clones, about 93% found once; its top ten account for roughly 3.9%. Here the sequenced sample was peripheral blood, taken 28 days after the second AZD1222 dose. Every receptor here comes from an adult who received the AZD1222 COVID-19 vaccine. CDR3s include the opening cysteine and the closing phenylalanine or tryptophan. Each record gives: J gene, D gene, V gene, clone size, CDR3 protein, CDR3 DNA. The D gene is left open where the match is weak. Only some rows state a clone size, as once, few, many or a class for expanded clones.

j_gene: TRBJ2-1; d_gene: .; v_gene: TRBV9; abundance: .; CDR3aa: CASSVGRGNEQFF; CDR3nt: TGTGCCAGCAGCGTAGGTAGAGGGAATGAGCAGTTCTTC
j_gene: TRBJ1-5; d_gene: TRBD1; v_gene: TRBV6-6; abundance: .; CDR3aa: CASTGVEGQPQHF; CDR3nt: TGTGCCAGTACAGGGGTGGAGGGTCAGCCCCAGCATTTT
j_gene: TRBJ2-5; d_gene: TRBD1; v_gene: TRBV11-2; abundance: .; CDR3aa: CASSRGQGARETQYF; CDR3nt: TGTGCCAGCAGCCGAGGACAGGGGGCCAGAGAGACCCAGTACTTC
j_gene: TRBJ1-4; d_gene: .; v_gene: TRBV2; abundance: once; CDR3aa: CASRTEATNEKLFF; CDR3nt: TGTGCCAGCAGAACAGAAGCAACTAATGAAAAACTGTTTTTT
j_gene: TRBJ1-4; d_gene: .; v_gene: TRBV5-4; abundance: .; CDR3aa: CASSLLNEKLFF; CDR3nt: TGTGCCAGCAGCTTGCTAAATGAAAAACTGTTTTTT
j_gene: TRBJ2-5; d_gene: .; v_gene: TRBV4-2; abundance: .; CDR3aa: CASSQEWAGETQYF; CDR3nt: TGTGCCAGCAGCCAAGAGTGGGCCGGGGAGACCCAGTACTTC
j_gene: TRBJ1-2; d_gene: .; v_gene: TRBV21-1; abundance: .; CDR3aa: CARPRRERGYTF; CDR3nt: TGTGCCAGACCGCGCAGGGAGCGAGGCTACACCTTC
j_gene: TRBJ2-1; d_gene: TRBD2; v_gene: TRBV15; abundance: .; CDR3aa: CATCSGSSYNEQFF; CDR3nt: TGTGCCACCTGCAGCGGGAGCTCCTACAATGAGCAGTTCTTC
j_gene: TRBJ2-3; d_gene: .; v_gene: TRBV4-2; abundance: .; CDR3aa: CASSPKLGRQLSTDTQYF; CDR3nt: TGTGCCAGCAGCCCAAAACTCGGGCGGCAACTAAGCACAGATACGCAGTATTTT
j_gene: TRBJ1-2; d_gene: TRBD1; v_gene: TRBV6-1; abundance: once; CDR3aa: CASSEGDRAIYGYTF; CDR3nt: TGTGCCAGCAGTGAGGGGGACAGGGCAATCTATGGCTACACCTTC
j_gene: TRBJ1-1; d_gene: TRBD1; v_gene: TRBV5-4; abundance: .; CDR3aa: CASSPRTGVDTEAFF; CDR3nt: TGTGCCAGCAGCCCCCGGACAGGGGTGGACACTGAAGCTTTCTTT
j_gene: TRBJ2-3; d_gene: .; v_gene: TRBV28; abundance: .; CDR3aa: CASSFRTGWIDTQYF; CDR3nt: TGTGCCAGCAGTTTCCGGACTGGGTGGATAGATACGCAGTATTTT
j_gene: TRBJ1-2; d_gene: .; v_gene: TRBV13; abundance: .; CDR3aa: CASSLNQGVYGYTF; CDR3nt: TGTGCCAGCAGCTTAAACCAGGGAGTCTATGGCTACACCTTC
j_gene: TRBJ2-3; d_gene: .; v_gene: TRBV19; abundance: .; CDR3aa: CASSSGRGTDTQYF; CDR3nt: TGTGCCAGTAGTAGCGGCCGAGGCACAGATACGCAGTATTTT
j_gene: TRBJ1-5; d_gene: TRBD1; v_gene: TRBV18; abundance: medium-sized; CDR3aa: CASSGAQGDQPQHF; CDR3nt: TGTGCCAGCTCCGGGGCGCAGGGGGACCAGCCCCAGCATTTT
j_gene: TRBJ2-5; d_gene: TRBD2; v_gene: TRBV3-1/TRBV3-2; abundance: .; CDR3aa: CASSPLAGGPETQYF; CDR3nt: TGTGCCAGCAGCCCCCTCGCGGGGGGGCCTGAGACCCAGTACTTC